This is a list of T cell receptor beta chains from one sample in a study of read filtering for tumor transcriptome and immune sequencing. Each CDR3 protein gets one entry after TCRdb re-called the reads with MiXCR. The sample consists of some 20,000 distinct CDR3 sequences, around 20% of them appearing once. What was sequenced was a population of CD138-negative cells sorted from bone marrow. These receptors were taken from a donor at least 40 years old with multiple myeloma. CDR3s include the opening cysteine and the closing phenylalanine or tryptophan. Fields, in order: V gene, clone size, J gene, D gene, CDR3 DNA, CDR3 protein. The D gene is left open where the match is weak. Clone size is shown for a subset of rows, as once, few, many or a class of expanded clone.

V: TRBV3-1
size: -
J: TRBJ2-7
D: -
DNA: TGTGCCAGCAGCCCTCCCTTGAGCGGCGAGCAGTACTTC
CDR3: CASSPPLSGEQYF

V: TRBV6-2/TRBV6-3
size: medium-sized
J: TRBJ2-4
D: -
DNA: TGTGCCAGCCAAAACGGGGTAGCCAAAAACATTCAGTACTTC
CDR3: CASQNGVAKNIQYF

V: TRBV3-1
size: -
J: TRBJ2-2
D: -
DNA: TGTGCCAGCAGCGGGCCCGGGGAGCTGTTTTTT
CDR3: CASSGPGELFF

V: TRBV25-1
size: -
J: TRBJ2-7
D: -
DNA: TGTGCCAGCAGTAGAGCATACCTTCCTTACGAGCAGTACTTC
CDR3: CASSRAYLPYEQYF

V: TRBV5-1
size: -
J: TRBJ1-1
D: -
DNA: TGCGCCAGCAGCCGGCCGGGGACAGAAGCTTTCTTT
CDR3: CASSRPGTEAFF

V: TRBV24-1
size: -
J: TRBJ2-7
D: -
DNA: TGTGCCACCAGTGACCGAACGGGACGATCCTACGAGCAGTACTTC
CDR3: CATSDRTGRSYEQYF

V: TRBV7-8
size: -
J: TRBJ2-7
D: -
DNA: TGTGCCAGCAGCTTCCTTCCCGGTACCCTTTCCTACGAGCAGTACTTC
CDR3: CASSFLPGTLSYEQYF

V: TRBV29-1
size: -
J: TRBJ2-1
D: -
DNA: TGCAGCGTTAGGGGAGGTTCTTATGATGAGCAGTTCTTC
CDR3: CSVRGGSYDEQFF

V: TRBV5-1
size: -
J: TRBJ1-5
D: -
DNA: TGCGCCATCAGCCCATCGAACAGGGCCCAGCCCCAGCATTTT
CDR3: CAISPSNRAQPQHF

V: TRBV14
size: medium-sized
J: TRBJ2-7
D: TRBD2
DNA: TGTGCCAGCAGCCAAGGGGGACTAGCGGGATTACGCTCCTACGAGCAGTACTTC
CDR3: CASSQGGLAGLRSYEQYF

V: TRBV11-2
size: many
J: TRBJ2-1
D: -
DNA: TGTGCCAGCAGCCCGGGAACCTACAATGAGCAGTTCTTC
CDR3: CASSPGTYNEQFF

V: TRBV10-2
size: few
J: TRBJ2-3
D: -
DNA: TGCGCCAGCAGTGAGGGGTGGAGGGAGAGGGGAGATACGCAGTATTTT
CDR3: CASSEGWRERGDTQYF

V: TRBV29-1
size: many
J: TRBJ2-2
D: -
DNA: TGCAGCCCCCCTAGGCACTCCGAGGGCGGGGAGCTGTTTTTT
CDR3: CSPPRHSEGGELFF

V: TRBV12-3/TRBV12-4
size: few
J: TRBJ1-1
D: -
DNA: TGTGCCAGCAGTCTGAGAGATCCGGACACTGAAGCTTTCTTT
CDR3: CASSLRDPDTEAFF

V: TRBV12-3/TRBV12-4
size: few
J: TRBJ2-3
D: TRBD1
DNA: TGTGCCAGCGTTGGGCAGGGGGCGCCGGCAACGCAGTATTTT
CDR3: CASVGQGAPATQYF

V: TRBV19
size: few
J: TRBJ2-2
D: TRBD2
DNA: TGTGCCAGTAGTACCCTAGCGGGGAACACCGGGGAGCTGTTTTTT
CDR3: CASSTLAGNTGELFF

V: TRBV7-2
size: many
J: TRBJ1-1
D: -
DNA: TGTGCCAGCAGCGTCACGGTGGACAGCAACACTGAAGCTTTCTTT
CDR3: CASSVTVDSNTEAFF

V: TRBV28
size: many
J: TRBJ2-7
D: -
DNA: TGTGCCAGCAGCCCCGGCTCTCCCTACGAGCAGTACTTC
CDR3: CASSPGSPYEQYF

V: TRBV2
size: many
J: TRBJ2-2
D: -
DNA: TGTGCCAGCAGATCAAGCGGGGAGCTGTTTTTT
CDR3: CASRSSGELFF

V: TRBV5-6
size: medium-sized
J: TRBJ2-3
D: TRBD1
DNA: TGTGCCAGCAGCGAGGACAGGGGTATTACAGATACGCAGTATTTT
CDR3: CASSEDRGITDTQYF

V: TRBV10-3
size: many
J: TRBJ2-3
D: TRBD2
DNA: TGTGCCATCAGGGCGACTAGCGGGAGTGACACAGATACGCAGTATTTT
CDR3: CAIRATSGSDTDTQYF

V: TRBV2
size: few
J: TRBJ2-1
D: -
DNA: TGTGCCAGCAGTGTAAGGCGTGAGCAGTTCTTC
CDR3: CASSVRREQFF

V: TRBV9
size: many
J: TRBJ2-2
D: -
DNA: TGTGCCAGCAGCGGGAGTTTGGACACCGGGGAGCTGTTTTTT
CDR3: CASSGSLDTGELFF

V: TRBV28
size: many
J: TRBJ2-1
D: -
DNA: TGTGCCAGCAGTTTGGGGGGGGCCAATGAGCAGTTCTTC
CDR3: CASSLGGANEQFF

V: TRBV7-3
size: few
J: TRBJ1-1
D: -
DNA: TGTGCCAGCAGCTCCAGCCCTAACACTGAAGCTTTCTTT
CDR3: CASSSSPNTEAFF

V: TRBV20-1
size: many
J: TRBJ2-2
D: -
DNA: TGCAGCGCGTCGTGGGGGGCTGGGGTAGAGACCGGGGAGCTGTTTTTT
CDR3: CSASWGAGVETGELFF

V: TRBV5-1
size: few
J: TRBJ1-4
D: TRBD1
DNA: TGCGCCAGCAGCCCGGGACAGATCGTACCTGCAACTAATGAAAAACTGTTTTTT
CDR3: CASSPGQIVPATNEKLFF

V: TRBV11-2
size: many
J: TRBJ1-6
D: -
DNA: TGTGCCAGCAGCTTAGAGGCCCTCAGATCACCCCTCCACTTT
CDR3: CASSLEALRSPLHF

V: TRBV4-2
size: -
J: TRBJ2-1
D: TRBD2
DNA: TGTGCCAGCAGCCAAGAAGCTAGGTTAGCGGGAGACTACAATGAGCAGTTCTTC
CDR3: CASSQEARLAGDYNEQFF

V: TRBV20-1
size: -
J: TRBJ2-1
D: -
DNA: TGCAGTGCTAGAGGCTCGGATAGCAGCTCCTACAATGAGCAGTTCTTC
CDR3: CSARGSDSSSYNEQFF

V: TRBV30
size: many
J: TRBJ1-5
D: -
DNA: TGTGCCTGGAGTGGGGGGGGCAATCAGCCCCAGCATTTT
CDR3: CAWSGGGNQPQHF

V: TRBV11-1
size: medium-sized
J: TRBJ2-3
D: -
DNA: TGTGCCAGCAGCCCCCCACGGAAGGGAGTCACAGATACGCAGTATTTT
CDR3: CASSPPRKGVTDTQYF

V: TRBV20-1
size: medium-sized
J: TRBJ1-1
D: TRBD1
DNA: TGCAGTGCTAGACTTGGGACAGGGGGAACTGAAGCTTTCTTT
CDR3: CSARLGTGGTEAFF

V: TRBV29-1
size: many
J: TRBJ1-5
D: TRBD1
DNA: TGCAGCGTTGTAGTCTCGGGACAGGGAACTCAGCCCCAGCATTTT
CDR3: CSVVVSGQGTQPQHF

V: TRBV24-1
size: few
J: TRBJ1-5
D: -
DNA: TGTGCCACCAGCAGGGCAGGGGATAGCAATCAGCCCCAGCATTTT
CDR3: CATSRAGDSNQPQHF

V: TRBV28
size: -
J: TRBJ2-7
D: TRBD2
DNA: TGTGCCAGCAGTCCCCCACTAGCGGGAGTCGTCCCTCAGTACTTC
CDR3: CASSPPLAGVVPQYF

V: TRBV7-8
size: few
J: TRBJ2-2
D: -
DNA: TGTGCCAGCAGCTTAGGTCGGGACCCTACCGGGGAGCTGTTTTTT
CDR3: CASSLGRDPTGELFF

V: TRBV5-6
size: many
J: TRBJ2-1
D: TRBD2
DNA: TGTGCCAGCAGCCTCCCCGTTATTGCGGGAGGACGCCGGAATGAGCAGTTCTTC
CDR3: CASSLPVIAGGRRNEQFF

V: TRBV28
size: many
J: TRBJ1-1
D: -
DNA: TGTGCCAGCAGTCCGGACCGGGCACGAGCTTTCTTT
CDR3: CASSPDRARAFF

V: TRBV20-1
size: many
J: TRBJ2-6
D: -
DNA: TGCAGTGCTATAGGGGCTCTAGGTGCCAACGTCCTGACTTTC
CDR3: CSAIGALGANVLTF

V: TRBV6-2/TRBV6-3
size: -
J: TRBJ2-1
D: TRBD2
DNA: TGTGCCAGCAGCTATCACCTCGGGACTAGCGGGAGAGGGGCCTACAATGAGCAGTTCTTC
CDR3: CASSYHLGTSGRGAYNEQFF

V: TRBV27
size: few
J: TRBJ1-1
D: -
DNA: TGTGCCAGCAGTTTCACAAGGAACACTGAAGCTTTCTTT
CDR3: CASSFTRNTEAFF

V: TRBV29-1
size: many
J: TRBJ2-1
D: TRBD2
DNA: TGCAGCGTAGCGACTAGCCGACGCTACAATGAGCAGTTCTTC
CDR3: CSVATSRRYNEQFF

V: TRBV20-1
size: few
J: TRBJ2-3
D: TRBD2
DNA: TGCAGGGCTTCCGGAAGCGGGAGGGGGGCAGATACGCAGTATTTT
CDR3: CRASGSGRGADTQYF

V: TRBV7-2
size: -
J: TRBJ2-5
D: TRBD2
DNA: TGTGCCAGCAGCTTCCTAAGCGGGAGGGAGACCCAGTACTTC
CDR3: CASSFLSGRETQYF

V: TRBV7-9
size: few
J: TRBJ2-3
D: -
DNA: TGTGCCAGCAGCTTAGCAGGGGACTCCTCGTATTTT
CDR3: CASSLAGDSSYF

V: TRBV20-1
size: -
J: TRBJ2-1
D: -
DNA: TGCAGTGCTAGGCAGGGAGGGGGTAACGAGCAGTTCTTC
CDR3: CSARQGGGNEQFF

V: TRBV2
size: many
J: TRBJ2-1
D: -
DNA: TGTGCCAGCAGTGACCGCACTAATGAGCAGTTCTTC
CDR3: CASSDRTNEQFF

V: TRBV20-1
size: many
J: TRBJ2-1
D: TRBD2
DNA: TGCAGTGCTAGAGATTATCTACGGACTAGCGGAGGCAATGAGCAGTTCTTC
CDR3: CSARDYLRTSGGNEQFF

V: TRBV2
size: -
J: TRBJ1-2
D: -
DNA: TGTGCCAGCAGTGAAGGGTTGGGGGCAGGGAACGGCTACACCTTC
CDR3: CASSEGLGAGNGYTF